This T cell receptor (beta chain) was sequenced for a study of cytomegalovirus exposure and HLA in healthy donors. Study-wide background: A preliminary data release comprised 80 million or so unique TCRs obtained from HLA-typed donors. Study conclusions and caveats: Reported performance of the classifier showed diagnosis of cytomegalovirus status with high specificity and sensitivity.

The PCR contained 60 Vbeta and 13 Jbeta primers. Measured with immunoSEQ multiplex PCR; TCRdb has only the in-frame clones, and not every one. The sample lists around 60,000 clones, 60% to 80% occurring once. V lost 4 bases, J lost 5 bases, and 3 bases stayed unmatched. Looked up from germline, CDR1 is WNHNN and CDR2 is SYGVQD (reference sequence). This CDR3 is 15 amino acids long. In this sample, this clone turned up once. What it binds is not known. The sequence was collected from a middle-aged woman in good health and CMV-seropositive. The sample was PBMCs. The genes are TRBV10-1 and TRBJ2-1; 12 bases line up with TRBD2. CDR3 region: CASSARLAGDNEQFF. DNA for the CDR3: TGCGCCAGCAGTGCTAGACTAGCGGGGGACAATGAGCAGTTCTTC.